This TCR beta chain was sequenced for a study of regulatory T cells in long-lasting Graves disease. The V end was cut by 8 bases, the J end by 1 base, with 5 bases between. The CDR3 consists of 11 residues. Time point reported: newly diagnosed GD, antithyroid drugs for less than 3 months. From PBMCs, RNA was extracted and then used to make the TCR library. In Xi'an, China, an endocrinology department was the source of patients. Findings and limits, study-wide: Persistent cases of Graves' showed reduced TCR diversity relative to newly diagnosed patients.

This clonotype occurred many times. Its matching antigen is unknown. According to the study, TCR beta libraries were built with iRepertoire HTBI primers and CDR3-region Arm-PCR. Via MiXCR, TCRdb re-called the multiplex PCR reads, giving one row per CDR3 protein. The sample lists 400,000 to 500,000 distinct CDR3 sequences; 11% to 15% were seen once. The data also belong to a second study, concerning T cells in Graves' hyperthyroidism and ophthalmopathy. As that report states: Each diagnosis drew on symptoms, thyroxine, TRAb, thyroid ultrasound and orbital computed tomography findings. The primer set for the first-round RT-PCR of the TCR CDR3 was HTBI.

The clonotype was recovered from a woman between 45 and 60 years old with Graves disease. Sequences were derived from peripheral blood mononuclear cells (PBMCs), sampled at new diagnosis, from a patient treated with antithyroid drugs. This rearrangement joins TRBV12-3 or TRBV12-4 to TRBJ1-1; no definite D call. The CDR3 reads CASCENTEAFF. The CDR3 DNA is TGTGCCAGCTGTGAGAACACTGAAGCTTTCTTT.